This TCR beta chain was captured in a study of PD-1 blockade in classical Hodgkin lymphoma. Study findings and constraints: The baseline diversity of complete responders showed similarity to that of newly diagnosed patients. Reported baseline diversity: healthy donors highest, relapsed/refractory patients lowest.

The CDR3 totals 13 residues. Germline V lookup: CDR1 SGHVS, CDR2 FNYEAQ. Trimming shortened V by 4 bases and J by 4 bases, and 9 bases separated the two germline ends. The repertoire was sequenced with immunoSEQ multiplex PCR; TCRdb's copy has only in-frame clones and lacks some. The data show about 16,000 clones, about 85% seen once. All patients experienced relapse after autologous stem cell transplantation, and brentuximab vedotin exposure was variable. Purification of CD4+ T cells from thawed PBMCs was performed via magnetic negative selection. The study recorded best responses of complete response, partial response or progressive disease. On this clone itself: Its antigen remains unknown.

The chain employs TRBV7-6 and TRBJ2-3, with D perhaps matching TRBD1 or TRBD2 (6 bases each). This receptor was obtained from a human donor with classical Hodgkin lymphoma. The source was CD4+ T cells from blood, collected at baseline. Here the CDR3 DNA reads TGTGCCAGCAGCTCCCGGGGGCCAGATACGCAGTATTTT. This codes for CASSSRGPDTQYF.